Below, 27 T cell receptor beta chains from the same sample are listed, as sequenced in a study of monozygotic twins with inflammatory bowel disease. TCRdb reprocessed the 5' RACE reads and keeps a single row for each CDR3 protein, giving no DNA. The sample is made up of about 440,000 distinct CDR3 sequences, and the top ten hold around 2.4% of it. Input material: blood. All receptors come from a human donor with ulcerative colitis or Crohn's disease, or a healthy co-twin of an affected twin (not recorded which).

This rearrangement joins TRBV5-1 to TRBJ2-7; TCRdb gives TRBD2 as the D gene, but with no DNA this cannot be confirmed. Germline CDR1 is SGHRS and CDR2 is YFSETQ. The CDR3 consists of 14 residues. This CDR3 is CASSSGGGQLVQYF.

The chain's CDR3 is CASSLQETDTQYF. The chain uses TRBV19 and TRBJ2-3; the D call of TRBD1 rests on TCRdb alone, since no DNA is present to check it. CDR1 is LNHDA, CDR2 SQIVND, per germline (reference sequence). The CDR3 has 13 amino acids.

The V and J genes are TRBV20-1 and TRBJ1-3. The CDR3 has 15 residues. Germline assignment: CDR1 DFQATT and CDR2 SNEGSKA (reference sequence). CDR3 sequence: CSARDLGNSGNTIYF.

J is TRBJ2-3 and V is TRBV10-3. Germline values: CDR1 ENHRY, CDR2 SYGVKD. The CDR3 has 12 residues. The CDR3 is CAIGQAADTQYF.

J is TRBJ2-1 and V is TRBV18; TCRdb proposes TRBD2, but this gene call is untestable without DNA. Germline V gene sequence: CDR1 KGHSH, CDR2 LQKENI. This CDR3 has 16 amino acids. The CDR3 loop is CASSPPGGRVYNEQFF.

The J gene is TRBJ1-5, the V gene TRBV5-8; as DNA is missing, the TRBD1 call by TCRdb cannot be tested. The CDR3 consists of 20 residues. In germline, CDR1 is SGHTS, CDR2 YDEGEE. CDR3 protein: CASSFRGDDVEAYSNQPQHF.

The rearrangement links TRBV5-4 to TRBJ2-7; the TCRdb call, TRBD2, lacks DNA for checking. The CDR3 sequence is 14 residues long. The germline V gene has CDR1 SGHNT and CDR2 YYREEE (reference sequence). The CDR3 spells CASSPPGLATLQYF.

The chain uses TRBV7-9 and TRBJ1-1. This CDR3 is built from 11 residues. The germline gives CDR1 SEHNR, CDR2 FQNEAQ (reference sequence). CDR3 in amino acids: CASSPTVEAFF.

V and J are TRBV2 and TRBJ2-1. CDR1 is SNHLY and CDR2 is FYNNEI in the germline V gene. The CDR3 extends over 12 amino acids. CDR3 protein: CSSSVEYNEQFF. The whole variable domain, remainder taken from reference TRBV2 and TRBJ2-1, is EPEVTQTPSHQVTQMGQEVILRCVPISNHLYFYWYRQILGQKVEFLVSFYNNEISEKSEIFDDQFSVERPDGSNFTLKIRSTKLEDSAMYFCSSSVEYNEQFFGPGTRLTVL.

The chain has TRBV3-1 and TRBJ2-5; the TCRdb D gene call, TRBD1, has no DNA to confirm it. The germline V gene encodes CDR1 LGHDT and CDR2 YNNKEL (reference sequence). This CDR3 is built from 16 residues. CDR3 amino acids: CASSAPWGGQLETQYF.

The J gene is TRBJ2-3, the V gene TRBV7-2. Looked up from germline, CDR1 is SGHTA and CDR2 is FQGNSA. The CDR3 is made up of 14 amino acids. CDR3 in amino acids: CASSLGWSRDTQYF.

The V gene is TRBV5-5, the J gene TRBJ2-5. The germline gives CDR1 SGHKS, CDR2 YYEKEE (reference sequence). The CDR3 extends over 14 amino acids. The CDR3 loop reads CASSFWQIQETQYF.

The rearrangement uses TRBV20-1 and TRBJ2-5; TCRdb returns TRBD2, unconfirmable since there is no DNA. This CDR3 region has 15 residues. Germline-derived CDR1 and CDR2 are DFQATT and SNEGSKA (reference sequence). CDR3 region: CSAPRTSGGQETQYF.

The CDR3 sequence is CSALIRTSVRETQYF. The chain combines TRBV20-1 with TRBJ2-5; TCRdb lists TRBD2, though no DNA is available to test this call. The CDR3 length is 15 residues. Germline V gene sequence: CDR1 DFQATT, CDR2 SNEGSKA (reference sequence).

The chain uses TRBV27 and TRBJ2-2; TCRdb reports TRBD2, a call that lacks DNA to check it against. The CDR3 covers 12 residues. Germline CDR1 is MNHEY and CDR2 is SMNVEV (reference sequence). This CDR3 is CASKGGAGELFF.

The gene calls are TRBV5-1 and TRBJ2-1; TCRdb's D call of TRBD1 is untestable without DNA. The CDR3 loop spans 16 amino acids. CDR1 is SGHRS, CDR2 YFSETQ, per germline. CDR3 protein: CASSLGPQRGHNEQFF.

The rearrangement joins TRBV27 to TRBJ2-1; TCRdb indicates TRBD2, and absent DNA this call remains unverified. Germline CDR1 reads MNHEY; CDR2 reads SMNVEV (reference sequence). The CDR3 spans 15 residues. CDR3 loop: CASSPRLAGGYEQFF.

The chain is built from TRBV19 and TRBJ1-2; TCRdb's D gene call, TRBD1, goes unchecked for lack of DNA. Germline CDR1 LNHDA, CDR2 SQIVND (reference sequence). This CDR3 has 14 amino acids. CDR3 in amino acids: CASRLGQGLSGYTF.

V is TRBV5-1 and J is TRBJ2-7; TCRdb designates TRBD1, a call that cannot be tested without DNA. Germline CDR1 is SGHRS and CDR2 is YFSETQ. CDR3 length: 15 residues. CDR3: CASSLAGQGRDEQYF.

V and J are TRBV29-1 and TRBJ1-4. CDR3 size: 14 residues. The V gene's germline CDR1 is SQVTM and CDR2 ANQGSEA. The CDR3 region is CSVLQGTPLEKLFF.

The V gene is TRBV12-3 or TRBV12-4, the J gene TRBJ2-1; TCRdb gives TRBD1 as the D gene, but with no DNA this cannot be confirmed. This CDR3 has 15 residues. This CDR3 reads CASIEGGTVYNEQFF.

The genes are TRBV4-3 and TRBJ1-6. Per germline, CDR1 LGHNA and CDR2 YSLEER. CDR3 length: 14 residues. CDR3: CASSQEFGEGGLHF.

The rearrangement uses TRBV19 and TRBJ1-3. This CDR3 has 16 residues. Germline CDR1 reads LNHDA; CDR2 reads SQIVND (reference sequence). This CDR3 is CASAYTAAGSGNTMYF.

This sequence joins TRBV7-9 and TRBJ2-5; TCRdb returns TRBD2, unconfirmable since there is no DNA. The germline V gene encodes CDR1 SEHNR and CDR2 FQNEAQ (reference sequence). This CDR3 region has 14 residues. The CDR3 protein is CASHIAGAGETQYF.

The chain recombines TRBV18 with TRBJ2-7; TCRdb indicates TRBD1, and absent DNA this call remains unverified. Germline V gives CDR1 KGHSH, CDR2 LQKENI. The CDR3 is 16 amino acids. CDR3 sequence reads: CASSPEAGTGTYEQYF.

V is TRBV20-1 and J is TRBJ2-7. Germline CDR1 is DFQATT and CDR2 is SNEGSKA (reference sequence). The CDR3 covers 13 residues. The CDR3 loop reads CSAILLAAYEQYF.

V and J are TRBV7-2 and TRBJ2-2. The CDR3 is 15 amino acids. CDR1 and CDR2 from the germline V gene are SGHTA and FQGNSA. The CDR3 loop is CASSLNEPNTGELFF. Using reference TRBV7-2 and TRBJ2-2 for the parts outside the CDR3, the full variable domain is GAGVSQSPSNKVTEKGKDVELRCDPISGHTALYWYRQSLGQGLEFLIYFQGNSAPDKSGLPSDRFSAERTGGSVSTLTIQRTQQEDSAVYLCASSLNEPNTGELFFGEGSRLTVL.